There are many counts of the clone carrying this T cell receptor beta chain. This record belongs to a study of T cells in Graves' hyperthyroidism and ophthalmopathy. In the ophthalmopathy cohort, Clinical Activity Score was at least 3, NOSPECS grade at least 4, and duration under 3 months. Extraction of PBMCs used 8.5 to 10 ml of fresh peripheral blood. Template material for amplifying TCR beta CDR3 regions consisted of RNA transcripts. Initially, a first-round RT-PCR of the TCR CDR3 employed the HTBI primer set. TCRdb re-called the multiplex PCR reads with MiXCR, one entry per CDR3 protein. This sample has over 250,000 distinct CDR3 sequences, with about an eighth found just once. The CDR3 runs to 16 residues. Germline CDR1 reads SEHNR; CDR2 reads FQNEAQ (reference sequence). Losses at the gene ends were 5 bases for V and 10 bases for J; bases not matched to a gene: 13.

The sequence came from a woman between 40 and 50 years old with Graves' ophthalmopathy. Sequenced material: blood. The V and J genes are TRBV7-9 and TRBJ2-2; 10 nucleotides match TRBD2. CDR3 coding DNA: TGTGCCAGCAGCGGTCCGGGTAGCGGGAGGCGAGAGGAGCTGTTTTTT. Translating it yields CASSGPGSGRREELFF.